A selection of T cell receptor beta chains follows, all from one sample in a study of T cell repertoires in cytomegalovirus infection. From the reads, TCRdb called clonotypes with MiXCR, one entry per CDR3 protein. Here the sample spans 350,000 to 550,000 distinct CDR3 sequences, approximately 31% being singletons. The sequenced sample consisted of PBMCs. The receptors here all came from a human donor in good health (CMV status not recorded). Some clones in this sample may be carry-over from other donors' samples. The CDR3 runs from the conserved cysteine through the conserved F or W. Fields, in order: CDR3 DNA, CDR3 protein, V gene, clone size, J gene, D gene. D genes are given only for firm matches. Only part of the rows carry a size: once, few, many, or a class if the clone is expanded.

CDR3nt: TGTGCCAGCAGTTCCCGGGCCCTTAATTCACCCCTCCACTTT
CDR3aa: CASSSRALNSPLHF
v_gene: TRBV12-3/TRBV12-4
abundance: -
j_gene: TRBJ1-6
d_gene: -

CDR3nt: TGTGCCAGTAGTACCTTGGGACAGTCCGAGCAGTACTTC
CDR3aa: CASSTLGQSEQYF
v_gene: TRBV19
abundance: -
j_gene: TRBJ2-7
d_gene: TRBD1

CDR3nt: TGTGCCAGCTCACCACACAGAGATGAAAAACTGTTTTTT
CDR3aa: CASSPHRDEKLFF
v_gene: TRBV18
abundance: -
j_gene: TRBJ1-4
d_gene: -

CDR3nt: TGCGCCAGCAGCATCGGGGTTTCACGAGAGCAGTACTTC
CDR3aa: CASSIGVSREQYF
v_gene: TRBV5-1
abundance: -
j_gene: TRBJ2-7
d_gene: -

CDR3nt: TGTGCCGGGGCGGGGGCGGGAGAGACCCAGTACTTC
CDR3aa: CAGAGAGETQYF
v_gene: TRBV7-8
abundance: many
j_gene: TRBJ2-5
d_gene: -

CDR3nt: TGTGCCAGCAGTAAAGCGGGGACCGGGGCCAACGTCCTGACTTTC
CDR3aa: CASSKAGTGANVLTF
v_gene: TRBV28
abundance: few
j_gene: TRBJ2-6
d_gene: TRBD2

CDR3nt: TGTGCCAGCTCACCACCCGGGACAGGGGGAACGAAGACCCAGTACTTC
CDR3aa: CASSPPGTGGTKTQYF
v_gene: TRBV18
abundance: -
j_gene: TRBJ2-5
d_gene: TRBD1

CDR3nt: TGCGCCAGCAGCTTTGTGGGACCAGGGGGCTCTGAAGCTTTCTTT
CDR3aa: CASSFVGPGGSEAFF
v_gene: TRBV5-1
abundance: -
j_gene: TRBJ1-1
d_gene: TRBD1

CDR3nt: TGTGCCACCAGCAGAGATTGGCAGGGGGGAGCCAAAAACATTCAGTACTTC
CDR3aa: CATSRDWQGGAKNIQYF
v_gene: TRBV15
abundance: -
j_gene: TRBJ2-4
d_gene: -

CDR3nt: TGTGCCAGCAGTTTTGTCTCCAGGGCGGGGGAGACCCAGTACTTC
CDR3aa: CASSFVSRAGETQYF
v_gene: TRBV27
abundance: few
j_gene: TRBJ2-5
d_gene: -

CDR3nt: TGTGCCGGCAGTTACTCGACCCTAGCGGGGGGGCCTGGGGATGAGCAGTTCTTC
CDR3aa: CAGSYSTLAGGPGDEQFF
v_gene: TRBV6-5
abundance: -
j_gene: TRBJ2-1
d_gene: TRBD2

CDR3nt: TGTGCCAGCAGCAAGAGCTGGAGGACAGGGGATAACACCGGGGAGCTGTTTTTT
CDR3aa: CASSKSWRTGDNTGELFF
v_gene: TRBV11-2
abundance: once
j_gene: TRBJ2-2
d_gene: TRBD1

CDR3nt: TGTGCCACCAGTGATTTCGGTCGGGGGGGCACAGATACGCAGTATTTT
CDR3aa: CATSDFGRGGTDTQYF
v_gene: TRBV24-1
abundance: few
j_gene: TRBJ2-3
d_gene: TRBD2

CDR3nt: TGTGCCAGCAGGTCGACAGTAAATAATTCACCCCTCCACTTT
CDR3aa: CASRSTVNNSPLHF
v_gene: TRBV6-5
abundance: few
j_gene: TRBJ1-6
d_gene: -

CDR3nt: TGTGCCAGCAGCTTACTTTCAGGGGCCGAGCAGTACTTC
CDR3aa: CASSLLSGAEQYF
v_gene: TRBV7-8
abundance: many
j_gene: TRBJ2-7
d_gene: -

CDR3nt: TGTGCCAGCAGCTTGGGAGCAGCACGCGGGATTGAGCAGTTCTTC
CDR3aa: CASSLGAARGIEQFF
v_gene: TRBV5-4
abundance: few
j_gene: TRBJ2-1
d_gene: -

CDR3nt: TGTGCCATCAAACCGGGACAGGGAAACTATGGCTACACCTTC
CDR3aa: CAIKPGQGNYGYTF
v_gene: TRBV10-3
abundance: -
j_gene: TRBJ1-2
d_gene: TRBD1

CDR3nt: TGTGCCAGCAGCACCAGGGGCATTTGGTCACCCACCAATGAGCAGTTCTTC
CDR3aa: CASSTRGIWSPTNEQFF
v_gene: TRBV5-6
abundance: few
j_gene: TRBJ2-1
d_gene: -

CDR3nt: TGTGCCAGCAGTTTTTTGCCGGGAGCCACAGATACGCAGTATTTT
CDR3aa: CASSFLPGATDTQYF
v_gene: TRBV28
abundance: many
j_gene: TRBJ2-3
d_gene: -

CDR3nt: TGTGCCAGCAGCTTAGAAGGGGGTTCCTACAATGAGCAGTTCTTC
CDR3aa: CASSLEGGSYNEQFF
v_gene: TRBV7-8
abundance: many
j_gene: TRBJ2-1
d_gene: -

CDR3nt: TGTGCCAGCAGCCGGCAGGGGCCCCCTTCTAACACTGAAGCTTTCTTT
CDR3aa: CASSRQGPPSNTEAFF
v_gene: TRBV7-2
abundance: -
j_gene: TRBJ1-1
d_gene: -

CDR3nt: TGCACCAGCAGCCACGGGGGGGTTGAGCCCGGGGAGCTGTTTTTT
CDR3aa: CTSSHGGVEPGELFF
v_gene: TRBV4-3
abundance: -
j_gene: TRBJ2-2
d_gene: TRBD2

CDR3nt: TGTGCCAGCAGCAGGGACAGTGCGATTACTGAAGCTTTCTTT
CDR3aa: CASSRDSAITEAFF
v_gene: TRBV6-1
abundance: few
j_gene: TRBJ1-1
d_gene: TRBD1

CDR3nt: TGTGCCAGCAGGGAGGCTTCCTTTGGGACTAGCGGTTGTGACTTC
CDR3aa: CASREASFGTSGCDF
v_gene: TRBV6-1
abundance: many
j_gene: TRBJ2-4
d_gene: TRBD2

CDR3nt: TGTGCCAGCAGTTACTCGGGCTACTACAATGAGCAGTTCTTC
CDR3aa: CASSYSGYYNEQFF
v_gene: TRBV6-2/TRBV6-3
abundance: few
j_gene: TRBJ2-1
d_gene: -

CDR3nt: TGTGCCAGCAGTTCTCGGACTAGCGGGTACACAGATACGCAGTATTTT
CDR3aa: CASSSRTSGYTDTQYF
v_gene: TRBV12-3/TRBV12-4
abundance: many
j_gene: TRBJ2-3
d_gene: TRBD2

CDR3nt: TGTGCCAGCTACGGCAGTTCCTACGAGCAGTACTTC
CDR3aa: CASYGSSYEQYF
v_gene: TRBV6-1
abundance: -
j_gene: TRBJ2-7
d_gene: -

CDR3nt: TGTGCCAGCAGTTCTCATGCGGGACAGAACTATGGCTACACCTTC
CDR3aa: CASSSHAGQNYGYTF
v_gene: TRBV27
abundance: few
j_gene: TRBJ1-2
d_gene: TRBD1

CDR3nt: TGTGCCAGTAGTATGACAGAGGACTATGGCTACACCTTC
CDR3aa: CASSMTEDYGYTF
v_gene: TRBV19
abundance: many
j_gene: TRBJ1-2
d_gene: -

CDR3nt: TGTGCCAGCAGCTCCGGGACAGGGTTCGAGACCCAGTACTTC
CDR3aa: CASSSGTGFETQYF
v_gene: TRBV5-6
abundance: -
j_gene: TRBJ2-5
d_gene: TRBD1

CDR3nt: TGTGCCAGCAGTACCCAGGGGATAGCCTATAATTCACCCCTCCACTTT
CDR3aa: CASSTQGIAYNSPLHF
v_gene: TRBV6-6
abundance: -
j_gene: TRBJ1-6
d_gene: -

CDR3nt: TGTGCCAGTAGTAGAAACAATAACTATGGCTACACCTTC
CDR3aa: CASSRNNNYGYTF
v_gene: TRBV19
abundance: few
j_gene: TRBJ1-2
d_gene: -

CDR3nt: TGTGCCAGCAGCTTAGGAGGAGCAGGGAACGGGGAGACCCAGTACTTC
CDR3aa: CASSLGGAGNGETQYF
v_gene: TRBV7-2
abundance: many
j_gene: TRBJ2-5
d_gene: -

CDR3nt: TGTGCCAGCAGCTTGGGGGCTGAGTCACCCCTCCACTTT
CDR3aa: CASSLGAESPLHF
v_gene: TRBV11-2
abundance: few
j_gene: TRBJ1-6
d_gene: -

CDR3nt: TGTGCCAGCAGCCCTGACTCGAGCTCCTACAATGAGCAGTTCTTC
CDR3aa: CASSPDSSSYNEQFF
v_gene: TRBV7-9
abundance: -
j_gene: TRBJ2-1
d_gene: -

CDR3nt: TGTGCCAGCAGCCTAGAAAGAGGACAGGTGGTAGCGGAGACCCAGTACTTC
CDR3aa: CASSLERGQVVAETQYF
v_gene: TRBV7-4
abundance: few
j_gene: TRBJ2-5
d_gene: TRBD1

CDR3nt: TGTGCCAGCAGCCCTGAAGGGGAAGCTTTCTTT
CDR3aa: CASSPEGEAFF
v_gene: TRBV28
abundance: -
j_gene: TRBJ1-1
d_gene: -